Listed here is a single T cell receptor (beta chain). Its antigen is not identified. The second PCR ran about 7 to 12 cycles with a sample-barcoded 5' primer and J-beta primers. TCRdb used MiXCR to reprocess the 5' RACE reads, holding one entry per CDR3 protein. The repertoire has 1.2 million to 1.5 million distinct CDR3 sequences, roughly 59% of them found once; the top ten carry 6.5% to 8%. This sample is drawn from a study of blood T cells in healthy people across ages. CDR3 length: 16 amino acids. Germline V gene data show CDR1 as DFQATT and CDR2 as SNEGSKA (reference sequence). V gave up 4 bases and J gave up 0 bases, with 13 bases separating them. Study-level points and caveats: The fall in TCR beta diversity per million T cells was roughly linear with age. Fewer expanded clones and more diversity marked long-lived versus aged donors. Donor CMV infection status was unknown, possibly confounding age-related changes in expanded clonotypes.

This chain links TRBV20-1 with TRBJ2-6; TRBD1 might be the D (6 bases). The specimen sequenced was blood. The clonotype was recovered from a young man in good health. The DNA for the CDR3 is TGCAGTGCTAACCAGGGGCTGACCTCTGGGGCCAACGTCCTGACTTTC. Translated: CSANQGLTSGANVLTF.